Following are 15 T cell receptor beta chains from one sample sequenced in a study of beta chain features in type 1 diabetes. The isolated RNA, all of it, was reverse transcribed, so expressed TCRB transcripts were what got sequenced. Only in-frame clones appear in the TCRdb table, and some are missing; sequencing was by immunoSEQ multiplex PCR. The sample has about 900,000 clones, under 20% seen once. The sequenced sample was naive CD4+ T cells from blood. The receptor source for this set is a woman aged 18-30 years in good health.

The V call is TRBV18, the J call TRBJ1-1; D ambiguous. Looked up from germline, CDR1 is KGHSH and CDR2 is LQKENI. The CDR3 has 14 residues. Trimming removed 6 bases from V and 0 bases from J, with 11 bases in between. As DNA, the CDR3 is TGTGCCAGCTCGGGGTTCGGGGTGAACACTGAAGCTTTCTTT. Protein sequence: CASSGFGVNTEAFF.

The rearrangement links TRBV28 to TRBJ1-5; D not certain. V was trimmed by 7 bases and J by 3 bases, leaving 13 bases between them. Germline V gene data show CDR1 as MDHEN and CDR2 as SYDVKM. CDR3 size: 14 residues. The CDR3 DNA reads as TGTGCCAGCACCACCGGGTCCGACAATCAGCCCCAGCATTTT. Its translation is CASTTGSDNQPQHF.

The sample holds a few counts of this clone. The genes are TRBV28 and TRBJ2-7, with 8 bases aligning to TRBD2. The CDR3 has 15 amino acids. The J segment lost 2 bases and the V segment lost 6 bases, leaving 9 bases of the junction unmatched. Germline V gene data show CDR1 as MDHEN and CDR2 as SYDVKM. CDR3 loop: CASSGIVGLAYEQYF. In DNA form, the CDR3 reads TGTGCCAGCAGCGGGATCGTGGGACTAGCCTACGAGCAGTACTTC.

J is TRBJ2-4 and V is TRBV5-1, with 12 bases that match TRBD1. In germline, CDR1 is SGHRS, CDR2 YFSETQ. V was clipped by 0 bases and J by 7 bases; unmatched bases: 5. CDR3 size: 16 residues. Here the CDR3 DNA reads TGCGCCAGCAGCTTGGAGGGACAGGGGGCGTCGAACATTCAGTACTTC. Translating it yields CASSLEGQGASNIQYF.

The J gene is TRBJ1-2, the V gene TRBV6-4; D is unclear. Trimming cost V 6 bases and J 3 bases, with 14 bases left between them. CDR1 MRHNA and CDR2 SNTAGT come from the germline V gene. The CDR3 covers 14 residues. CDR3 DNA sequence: TGTGCCAGCAGACCCGAAGGAGTCTACTATGGCTACACCTTC. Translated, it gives CASRPEGVYYGYTF.

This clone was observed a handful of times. The DNA for the CDR3 is TGTGCCAGCAGTGAAGTTTCCGGACAGGGCATAGGCTACACCTTC. As protein: CASSEVSGQGIGYTF. V and J are TRBV2 and TRBJ1-2, with TRBD1 matching 8 bases. The CDR3 is made up of 15 amino acids. Unmatched junction bases numbered 9, after V lost 1 base and J lost 8 bases. Looked up from germline, CDR1 is SNHLY and CDR2 is FYNNEI.

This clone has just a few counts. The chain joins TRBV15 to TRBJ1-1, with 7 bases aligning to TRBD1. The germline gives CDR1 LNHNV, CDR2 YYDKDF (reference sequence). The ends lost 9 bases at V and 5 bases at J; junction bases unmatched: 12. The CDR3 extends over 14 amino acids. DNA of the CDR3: TGTGCCACTACGGACAGGTTCGGCTATACTGAAGCTTTCTTT. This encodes CATTDRFGYTEAFF.

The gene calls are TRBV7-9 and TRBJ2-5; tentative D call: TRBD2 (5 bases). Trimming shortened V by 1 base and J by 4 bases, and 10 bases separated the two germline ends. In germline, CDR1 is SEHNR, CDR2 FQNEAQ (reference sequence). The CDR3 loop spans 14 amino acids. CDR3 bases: TGTGCCAGCAGCTTAGGTGGGAGTAGAGAGACCCAGTACTTC. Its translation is CASSLGGSRETQYF.

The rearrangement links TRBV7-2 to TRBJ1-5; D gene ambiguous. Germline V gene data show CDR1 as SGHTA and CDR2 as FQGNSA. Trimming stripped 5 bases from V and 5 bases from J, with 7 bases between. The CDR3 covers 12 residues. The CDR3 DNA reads TGTGCCAGCAGCCTATTCGATCAGCCCCAGCATTTT. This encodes CASSLFDQPQHF.

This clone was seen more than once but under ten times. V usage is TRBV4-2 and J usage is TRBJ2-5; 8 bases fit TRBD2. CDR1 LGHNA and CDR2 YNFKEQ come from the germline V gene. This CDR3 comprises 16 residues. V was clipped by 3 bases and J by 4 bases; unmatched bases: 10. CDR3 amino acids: CASSQSGTRLLETQYF. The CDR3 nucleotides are TGTGCCAGCAGCCAGTCCGGGACTAGGTTGTTAGAGACCCAGTACTTC.

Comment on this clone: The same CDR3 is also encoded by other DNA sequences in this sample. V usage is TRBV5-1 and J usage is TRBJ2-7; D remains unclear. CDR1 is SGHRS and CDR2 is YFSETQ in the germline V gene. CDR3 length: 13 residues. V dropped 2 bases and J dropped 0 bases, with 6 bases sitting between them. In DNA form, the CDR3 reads TGCGCCAGCAGCTTCGGGTCCTCCTACGAGCAGTACTTC. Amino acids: CASSFGSSYEQYF.

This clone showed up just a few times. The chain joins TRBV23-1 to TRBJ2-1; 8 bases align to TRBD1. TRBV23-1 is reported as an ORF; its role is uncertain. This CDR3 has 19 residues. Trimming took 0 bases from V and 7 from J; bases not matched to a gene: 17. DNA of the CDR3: TGCGCCAGCAGTCAATCGTCGGGGTTAGACAGGGGATGTTTTAATGAGCAGTTCTTC. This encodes CASSQSSGLDRGCFNEQFF.

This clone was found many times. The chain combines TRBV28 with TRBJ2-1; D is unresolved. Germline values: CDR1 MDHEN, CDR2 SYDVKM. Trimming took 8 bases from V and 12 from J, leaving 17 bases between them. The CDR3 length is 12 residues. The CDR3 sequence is CASQRPALGQFF. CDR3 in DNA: TGTGCCAGCCAGCGCCCAGCGTTAGGGCAGTTCTTC.

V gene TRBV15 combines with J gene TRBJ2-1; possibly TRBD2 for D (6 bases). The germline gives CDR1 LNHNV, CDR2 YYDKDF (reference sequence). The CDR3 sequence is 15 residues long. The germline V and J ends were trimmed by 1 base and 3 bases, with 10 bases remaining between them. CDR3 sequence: CATSRGGGDYNEQFF. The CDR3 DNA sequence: TGTGCCACCAGCAGAGGCGGAGGGGACTACAATGAGCAGTTCTTC.

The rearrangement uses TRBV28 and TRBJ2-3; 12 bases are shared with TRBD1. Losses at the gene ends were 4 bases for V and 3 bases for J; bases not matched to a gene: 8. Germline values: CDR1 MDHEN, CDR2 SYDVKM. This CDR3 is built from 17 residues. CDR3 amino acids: CASSSPGTGGWTDTQYF. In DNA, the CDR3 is TGTGCCAGCAGTTCGCCTGGGACAGGGGGCTGGACAGATACGCAGTATTTT.